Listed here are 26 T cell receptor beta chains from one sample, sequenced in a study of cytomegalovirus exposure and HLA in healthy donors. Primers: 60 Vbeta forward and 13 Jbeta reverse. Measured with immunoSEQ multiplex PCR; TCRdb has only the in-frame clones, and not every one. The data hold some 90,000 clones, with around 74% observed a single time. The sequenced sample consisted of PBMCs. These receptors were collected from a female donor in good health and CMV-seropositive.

This CDR3 is CASSQGSLGAGTEAFF. The CDR3 nucleotides read TGCGCCAGCAGCCAAGGTAGTTTGGGGGCCGGCACTGAAGCTTTCTTT. The chain joins TRBV4-3 to TRBJ1-1, with D maybe TRBD1 (6 bases). The length of the CDR3 is 16 residues. V dropped 1 base and J dropped 4 bases, with 16 bases sitting between them. The germline V gene has CDR1 LGHNA and CDR2 YSLEER.

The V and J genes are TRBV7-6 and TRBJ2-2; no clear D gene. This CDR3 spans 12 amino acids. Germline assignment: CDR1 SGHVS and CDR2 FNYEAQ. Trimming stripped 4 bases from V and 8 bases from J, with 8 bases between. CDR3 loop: CASSSHGGELFF. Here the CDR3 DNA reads TGTGCCAGCAGCTCCCACGGGGGGGAGCTGTTTTTT.

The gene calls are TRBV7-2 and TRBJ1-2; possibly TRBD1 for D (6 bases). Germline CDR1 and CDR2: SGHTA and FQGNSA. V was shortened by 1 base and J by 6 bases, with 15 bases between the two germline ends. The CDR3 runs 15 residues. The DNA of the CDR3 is TGTGCCAGCAGCTTAGATCTGGGGGCAACGGATGGCTACACCTTC. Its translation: CASSLDLGATDGYTF.

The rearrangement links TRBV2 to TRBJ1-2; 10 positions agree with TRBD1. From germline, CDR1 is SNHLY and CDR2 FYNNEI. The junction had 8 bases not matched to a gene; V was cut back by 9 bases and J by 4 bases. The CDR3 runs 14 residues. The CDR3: CASSGQGILYGYTF. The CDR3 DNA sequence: TGTGCCAGTTCGGGACAGGGGATCCTCTATGGCTACACCTTC.

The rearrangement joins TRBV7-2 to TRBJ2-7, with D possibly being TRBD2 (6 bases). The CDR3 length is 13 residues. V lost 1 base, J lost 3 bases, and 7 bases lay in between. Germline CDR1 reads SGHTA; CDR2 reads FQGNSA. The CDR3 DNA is TGTGCCAGCAGCTTAGGGCGGGACTACGAGCAGTACTTC. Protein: CASSLGRDYEQYF.

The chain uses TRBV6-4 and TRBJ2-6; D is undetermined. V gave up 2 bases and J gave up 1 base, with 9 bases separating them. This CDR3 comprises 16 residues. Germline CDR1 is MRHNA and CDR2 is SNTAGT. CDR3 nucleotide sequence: TGTGCCAGCAGTGACGATACCAGATCTGGGGCCAACGTCCTGACTTTC. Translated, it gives CASSDDTRSGANVLTF.

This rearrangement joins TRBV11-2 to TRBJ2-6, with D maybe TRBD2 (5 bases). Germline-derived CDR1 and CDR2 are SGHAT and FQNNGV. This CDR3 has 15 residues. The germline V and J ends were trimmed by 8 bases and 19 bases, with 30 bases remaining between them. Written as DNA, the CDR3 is TGTGCCAGCGACGGAGGTCTTATCCCTTTGGCCAACATAACTTTC. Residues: CASDGGLIPLANITF.

CDR3 loop: CASSLGVSADTQYF. The CDR3 DNA follows: TGTGCCAGCAGCTTAGGGGTTAGCGCAGATACGCAGTATTTT. The gene calls are TRBV7-2 and TRBJ2-3; a possible D gene is TRBD2 (5 bases). V lost 1 base and J 4 bases, leaving 9 bases between the germline ends. The CDR3 has 14 amino acids. CDR1 is SGHTA and CDR2 is FQGNSA in the germline V gene.

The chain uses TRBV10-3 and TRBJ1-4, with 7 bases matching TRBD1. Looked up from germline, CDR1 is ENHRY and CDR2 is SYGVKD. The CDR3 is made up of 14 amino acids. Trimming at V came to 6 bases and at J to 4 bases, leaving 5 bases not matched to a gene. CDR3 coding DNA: TGTGCCATCAGGTCTGACAGGGATAATGAAAAACTGTTTTTT. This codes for CAIRSDRDNEKLFF.

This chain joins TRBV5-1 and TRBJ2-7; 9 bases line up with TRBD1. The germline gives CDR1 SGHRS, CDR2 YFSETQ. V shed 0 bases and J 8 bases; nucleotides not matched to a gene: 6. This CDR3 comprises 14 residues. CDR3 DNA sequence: TGCGCCAGCAGCTTGGCCGGGACAGGGACCCAGCAGTACTTC. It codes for CASSLAGTGTQQYF.

CDR3: CASSLSRDIYEQYF. The CDR3 nucleotides read TGTGCCAGCAGCTTATCTCGGGATATCTACGAGCAGTACTTC. The chain carries TRBV7-2 and TRBJ2-7; a possible D gene is TRBD2 (5 bases). With 2 bases removed from V and 3 bases from J, the gap between germline ends came to 11 bases. This CDR3 region has 14 residues. Germline values: CDR1 SGHTA, CDR2 FQGNSA.

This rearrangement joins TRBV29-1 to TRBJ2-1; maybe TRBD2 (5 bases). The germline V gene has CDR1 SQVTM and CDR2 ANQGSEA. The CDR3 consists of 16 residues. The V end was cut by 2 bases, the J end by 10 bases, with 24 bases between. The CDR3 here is CSVERWARHDPGEQFF. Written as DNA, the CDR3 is TGCAGCGTTGAAAGGTGGGCTAGACACGACCCGGGGGAGCAGTTCTTC.

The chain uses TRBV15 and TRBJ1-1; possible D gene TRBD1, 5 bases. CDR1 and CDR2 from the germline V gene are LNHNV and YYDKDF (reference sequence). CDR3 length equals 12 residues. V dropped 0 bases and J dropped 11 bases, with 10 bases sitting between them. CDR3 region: CATSRDWGHAFF. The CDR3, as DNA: TGTGCCACCAGCAGAGATTGGGGCCACGCTTTCTTT.

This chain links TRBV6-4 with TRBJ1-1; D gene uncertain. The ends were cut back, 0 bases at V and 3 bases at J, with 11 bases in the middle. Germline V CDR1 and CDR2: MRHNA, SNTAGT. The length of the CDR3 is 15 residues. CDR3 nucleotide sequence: TGTGCCAGCAGTGACTCTCCAGACGGGTACACTGAAGCTTTCTTT. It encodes CASSDSPDGYTEAFF.

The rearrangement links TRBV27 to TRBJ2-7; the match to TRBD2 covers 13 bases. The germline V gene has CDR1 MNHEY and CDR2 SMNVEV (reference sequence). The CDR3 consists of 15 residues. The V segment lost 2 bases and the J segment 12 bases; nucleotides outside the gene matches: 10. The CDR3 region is CASSLTGTSGTHLYF. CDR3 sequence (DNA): TGTGCCAGCAGTTTAACCGGGACTAGCGGGACCCACCTGTACTTC.

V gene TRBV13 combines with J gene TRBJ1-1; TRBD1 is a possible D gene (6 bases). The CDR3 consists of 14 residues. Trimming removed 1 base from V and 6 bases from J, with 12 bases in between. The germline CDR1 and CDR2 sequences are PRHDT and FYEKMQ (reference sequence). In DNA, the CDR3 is TGTGCCAGCAGCTTAGTGGGGGGGCAAGCTGAAGCTTTCTTT. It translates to CASSLVGGQAEAFF.

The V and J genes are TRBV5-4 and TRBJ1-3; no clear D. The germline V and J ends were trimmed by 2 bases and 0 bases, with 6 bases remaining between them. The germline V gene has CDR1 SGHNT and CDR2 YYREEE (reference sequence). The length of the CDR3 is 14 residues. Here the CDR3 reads CASSFPGSGNTIYF. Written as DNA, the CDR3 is TGTGCCAGCAGCTTCCCGGGCTCTGGAAACACCATATATTTT.

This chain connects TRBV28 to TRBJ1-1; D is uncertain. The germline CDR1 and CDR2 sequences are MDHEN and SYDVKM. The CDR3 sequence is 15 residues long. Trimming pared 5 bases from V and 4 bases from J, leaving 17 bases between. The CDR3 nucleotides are TGTGCCAGCAGTCTTACAAGAGACATCAGCACTGAAGCTTTCTTT. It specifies CASSLTRDISTEAFF. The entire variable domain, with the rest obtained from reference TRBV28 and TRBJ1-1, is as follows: DVKVTQSSRYLVKRTGEKVFLECVQDMDHENMFWYRQDPGLGLRLIYFSYDVKMKEKGDIPEGYSVSREKKERFSLILESASTNQTSMYLCASSLTRDISTEAFFGQGTRLTVV.

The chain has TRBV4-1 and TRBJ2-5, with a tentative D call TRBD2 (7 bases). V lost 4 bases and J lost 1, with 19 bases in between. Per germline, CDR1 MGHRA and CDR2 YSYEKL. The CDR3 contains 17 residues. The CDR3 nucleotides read TGCGCCAGCAGCCCCCCGGGGGGCGGGCGGATCCAAGAGACCCAGTACTTC. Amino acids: CASSPPGGGRIQETQYF.

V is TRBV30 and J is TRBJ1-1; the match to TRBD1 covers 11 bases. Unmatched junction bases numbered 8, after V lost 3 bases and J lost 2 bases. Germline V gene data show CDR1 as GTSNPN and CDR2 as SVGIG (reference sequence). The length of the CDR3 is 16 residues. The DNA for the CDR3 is TGTGCCTGGAGCCTCCGGGACAGGGGGATCAACACTGAAGCTTTCTTT. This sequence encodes CAWSLRDRGINTEAFF.

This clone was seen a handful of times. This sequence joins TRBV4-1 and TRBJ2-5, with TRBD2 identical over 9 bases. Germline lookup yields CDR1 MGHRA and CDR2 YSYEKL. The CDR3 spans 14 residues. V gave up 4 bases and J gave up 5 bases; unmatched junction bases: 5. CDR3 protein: CASSLAGERETQYF. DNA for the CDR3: TGCGCCAGCAGCCTAGCGGGGGAACGCGAGACCCAGTACTTC.

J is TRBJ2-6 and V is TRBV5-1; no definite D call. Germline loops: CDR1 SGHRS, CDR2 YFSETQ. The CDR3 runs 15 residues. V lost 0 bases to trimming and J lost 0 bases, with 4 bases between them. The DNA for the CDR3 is TGCGCCAGCAGCTTGGGAGCCTCTGGGGCCAACGTCCTGACTTTC. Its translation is CASSLGASGANVLTF.

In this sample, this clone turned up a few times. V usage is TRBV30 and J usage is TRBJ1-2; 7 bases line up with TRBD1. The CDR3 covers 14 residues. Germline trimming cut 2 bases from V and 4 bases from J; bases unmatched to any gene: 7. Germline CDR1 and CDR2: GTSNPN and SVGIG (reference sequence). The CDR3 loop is CAWSYTGVGYGYTF. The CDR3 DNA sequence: TGTGCCTGGAGTTACACAGGGGTCGGCTATGGCTACACCTTC. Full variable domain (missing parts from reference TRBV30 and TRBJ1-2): SQTIHQWPATLVQPVGSPLSLECTVEGTSNPNLYWYRQAAGRGLQLLFYSVGIGQISSEVPQNLSASRPQDRQFILSSKKLLLSDSGFYLCAWSYTGVGYGYTFGSGTRLTVV.

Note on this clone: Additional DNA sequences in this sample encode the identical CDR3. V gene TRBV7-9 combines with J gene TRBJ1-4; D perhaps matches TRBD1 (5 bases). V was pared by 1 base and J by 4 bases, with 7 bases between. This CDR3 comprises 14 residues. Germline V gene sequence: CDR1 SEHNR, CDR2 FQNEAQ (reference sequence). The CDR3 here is CASSLGQINEKLFF. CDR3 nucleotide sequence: TGTGCCAGCAGCTTAGGACAGATTAATGAAAAACTGTTTTTT. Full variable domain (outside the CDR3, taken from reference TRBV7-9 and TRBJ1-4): DTGVSQNPRHKITKRGQNVTFRCDPISEHNRLYWYRQTLGQGPEFLTYFQNEAQLEKSRLLSDRFSAERPKGSFSTLEIQRTEQGDSAMYLCASSLGQINEKLFFGSGTQLSVL.

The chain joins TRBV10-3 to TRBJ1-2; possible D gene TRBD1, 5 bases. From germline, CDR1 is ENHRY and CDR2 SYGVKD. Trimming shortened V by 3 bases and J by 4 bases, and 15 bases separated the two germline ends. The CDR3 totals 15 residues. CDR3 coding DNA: TGTGCCATCAGTGACGGCAGGGAACCCTCCTATGGCTACACCTTC. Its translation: CAISDGREPSYGYTF.

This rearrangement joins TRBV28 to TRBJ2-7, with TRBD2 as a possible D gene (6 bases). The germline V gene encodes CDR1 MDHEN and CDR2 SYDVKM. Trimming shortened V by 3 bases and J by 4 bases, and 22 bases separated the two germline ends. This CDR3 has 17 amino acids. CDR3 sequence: CASSFAVTGELNYEQYF. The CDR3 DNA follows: TGTGCCAGCAGTTTTGCGGTAACGGGAGAGCTGAATTACGAGCAGTACTTC.